This passage covers 10 T cell receptor beta chains from one sample sequenced in a study of identical twins' blood T cells. TCRdb called the 5' RACE reads again in MiXCR, with one record for every CDR3 protein. The sample includes fewer than 450,000 distinct CDR3 sequences, roughly 30% of them seen just once. Sequencing was performed on PBMCs. The receptors derive from a woman aged 18-49 years in good health.

The chain joins TRBV5-1 to TRBJ1-1; D gene ambiguous. Trimming cost V 0 bases and J 8 bases, with 14 bases left between them. The CDR3 is made up of 14 amino acids. Germline V gene sequence: CDR1 SGHRS, CDR2 YFSETQ. The DNA of the CDR3 is TGCGCCAGCAGCTTGGCGTCAGAGGCAGGCGAAGCTTTCTTT. Translation gives CASSLASEAGEAFF.

The V call is TRBV12-3 or TRBV12-4, the J call TRBJ1-3; no clear D. The germline V and J ends were trimmed by 3 bases and 1 base, with 7 bases remaining between them. This CDR3 comprises 14 residues. CDR3 DNA: TGTGCCAGCAGTTTCGGCCAGTCTGGAAACACCATATATTTT. This gives the protein CASSFGQSGNTIYF.

In its sample, this clonotype was seen a few times. The chain joins TRBV7-8 to TRBJ2-4; TRBD2 aligns across 8 bases. The germline V gene has CDR1 SGHVS and CDR2 FQNEAQ. Unmatched junction bases numbered 12, after V lost 8 bases and J lost 0 bases. This CDR3 has 17 residues. The CDR3 reads CASSPAGGRQAKNIQYF. Written as DNA, the CDR3 is TGTGCCAGCTCTCCCGCGGGGGGAAGACAAGCCAAAAACATTCAGTACTTC.

The chain recombines TRBV9 with TRBJ2-3; D unclear. Looked up from germline, CDR1 is SGDLS and CDR2 is YYNGEE. The CDR3 sequence is 14 residues long. Trimming removed 3 bases at V and 4 bases at J, with 12 bases between. CDR3 DNA sequence: TGTGCCAGCAGCGCCCGACCCCGGCCAGATACGCAGTATTTT. Its translation: CASSARPRPDTQYF.

The chain carries TRBV11-2 and TRBJ2-1, with D perhaps matching TRBD1 or TRBD2 (6 bases each). The CDR3 runs 15 residues. Germline lookup yields CDR1 SGHAT and CDR2 FQNNGV. V lost 3 bases to trimming and J lost 1 base, with 10 bases between them. CDR3 DNA: TGTGCCAGCAGCTTCCGGGGGCCTTCCTACAATGAGCAGTTCTTC. It translates to CASSFRGPSYNEQFF. Together with reference TRBV11-2 and TRBJ2-1, the CDR3 gives the full variable domain: EAGVAQSPRYKIIEKRQSVAFWCNPISGHATLYWYQQILGQGPKLLIQFQNNGVVDDSQLPKDRFSAERLKGVDSTLKIQPAKLEDSAVYLCASSFRGPSYNEQFFGPGTRLTVL.

Many counts were recorded for this clonotype. This sequence joins TRBV29-1 and TRBJ1-3; D not certain. The CDR3 totals 13 residues. Germline assignment: CDR1 SQVTM and CDR2 ANQGSEA. V was pared by 4 bases and J by 0 bases, with 7 bases between. The CDR3 here is CSVGGDSGNTIYF. In nucleotides, the CDR3 is TGCAGCGTTGGGGGAGACTCTGGAAACACCATATATTTT.

The sample holds a few counts of this clonotype. The chain has TRBV2 and TRBJ2-1; D possibly corresponds to TRBD1 (6 bases). Germline V gene lookup returns CDR1 SNHLY and CDR2 FYNNEI. With 7 bases removed from V and 0 bases from J, the gap between germline ends came to 13 bases. The CDR3 is 15 residues long. DNA for the CDR3: TGTGCCAGCACCCCCGGGACACTCTCCTACAATGAGCAGTTCTTC. Translating gives CASTPGTLSYNEQFF. The full variable domain, completed using reference TRBV2 and TRBJ2-1, is EPEVTQTPSHQVTQMGQEVILRCVPISNHLYFYWYRQILGQKVEFLVSFYNNEISEKSEIFDDQFSVERPDGSNFTLKIRSTKLEDSAMYFCASTPGTLSYNEQFFGPGTRLTVL.

The rearrangement links TRBV3-1 to TRBJ2-1; D might be TRBD2 (5 bases). Germline V CDR1 and CDR2: LGHDT, YNNKEL (reference sequence). Trimming took 0 bases from V and 7 from J, leaving 13 bases between them. This CDR3 has 15 residues. CDR3: CASSQDPGSGNEQFF. DNA for the CDR3: TGTGCCAGCAGCCAAGACCCGGGGTCTGGGAATGAGCAGTTCTTC.

In this sample, this clonotype turned up many times. V is TRBV12-3 or TRBV12-4 and J is TRBJ1-1; D not certain. The CDR3 spans 12 residues. V lost 7 bases and J lost 9, with 15 bases in between. The CDR3 sequence: CASTQEYGKAFF. The CDR3 DNA is TGTGCCAGCACCCAGGAGTATGGAAAAGCTTTCTTT.

The gene calls are TRBV29-1 and TRBJ2-5, with D possibly matching TRBD2 (6 bases). Trimming pared 0 bases from V and 5 bases from J, leaving 13 bases between. The germline V gene has CDR1 SQVTM and CDR2 ANQGSEA. This CDR3 has 14 amino acids. This chain's CDR3 is CSVEDGGSGETQYF. DNA of the CDR3: TGCAGCGTTGAAGACGGAGGGTCGGGTGAGACCCAGTACTTC. The full variable domain, its missing parts supplied by reference TRBV29-1 and TRBJ2-5, is SAVISQKPSRDICQRGTSLTIQCQVDSQVTMMFWYRQQPGQSLTLIATANQGSEATYESGFVIDKFPISRPNLTFSTLTVSNMSPEDSSIYLCSVEDGGSGETQYFGPGTRLLVL.